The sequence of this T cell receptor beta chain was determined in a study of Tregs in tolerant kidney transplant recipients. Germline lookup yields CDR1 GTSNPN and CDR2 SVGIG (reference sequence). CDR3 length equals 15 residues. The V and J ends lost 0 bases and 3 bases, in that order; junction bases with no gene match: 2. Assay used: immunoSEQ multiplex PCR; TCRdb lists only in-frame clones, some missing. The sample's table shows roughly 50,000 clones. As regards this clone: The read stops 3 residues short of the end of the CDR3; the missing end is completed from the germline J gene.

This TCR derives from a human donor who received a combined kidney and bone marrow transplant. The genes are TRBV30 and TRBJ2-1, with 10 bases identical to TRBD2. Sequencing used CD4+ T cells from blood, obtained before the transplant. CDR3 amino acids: CAWSVLAGVYNEQFF. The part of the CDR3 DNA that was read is TGTGCCTGGAGTGTCCTAGCGGGAGTCTACAATGAG.